These 24 T cell receptor beta chains share one sample of origin, sequenced in a study of cytomegalovirus exposure and HLA in healthy donors. Profiling relied on immunoSEQ multiplex PCR, and the TCRdb table lists in-frame clones only, not all of them. The sample has tens of thousands of clones; approximately 90% are singletons. The source material was PBMCs. These receptors came from a woman under 30 in good health and CMV-seropositive.

V usage is TRBV7-2 and J usage is TRBJ1-1; 11 nucleotides match TRBD1. The CDR3 runs 15 residues. V dropped 5 bases and J dropped 1; count of bases not matched to a gene: 3. Per the germline V gene, CDR1 is SGHTA and CDR2 is FQGNSA. CDR3 sequence (DNA): TGTGCCAGCAGCCCCGGGACAGGGGGGAACACTGAAGCTTTCTTT. This gives the protein CASSPGTGGNTEAFF.

This chain links TRBV7-6 with TRBJ2-3, with a tentative D call TRBD1 (5 bases). Per germline, CDR1 SGHVS and CDR2 FNYEAQ. V was clipped by 5 bases and J by 2 bases, with 14 bases between them. This CDR3 is built from 15 residues. CDR3 in amino acids: CASSLGALHTDTQYF. The CDR3 DNA sequence: TGTGCCAGCAGCCTAGGGGCCCTCCACACAGATACGCAGTATTTT.

J is TRBJ2-1 and V is TRBV18; the match to TRBD2 covers 8 bases. The CDR3 spans 17 residues. The germline V gene has CDR1 KGHSH and CDR2 LQKENI. V was pared by 4 bases and J by 3 bases, with 11 bases of the junction left unmatched. DNA for the CDR3: TGTGCCAGCTCACTATTACCAGCGGGAGAGAACTACAATGAGCAGTTCTTC. Its translation is CASSLLPAGENYNEQFF.

This clone was detected only once. The chain uses TRBV27 and TRBJ2-7, with 7 bases matching TRBD2. Germline CDR1 MNHEY, CDR2 SMNVEV (reference sequence). Trimming took 2 bases from V and 4 from J; bases not matched to a gene: 8. The CDR3 is 15 amino acids. The CDR3 DNA is TGTGCCAGCAGTTTACTCGGCGGGAGTAGGTACGAGCAGTACTTC. It codes for CASSLLGGSRYEQYF.

The V and J genes are TRBV27 and TRBJ2-2, with 7 bases aligning to TRBD1. Germline V lookup: CDR1 MNHEY, CDR2 SMNVEV (reference sequence). With 5 bases clipped from V and 3 bases from J, the junction kept 18 bases outside the gene matches. This CDR3 spans 19 amino acids. This CDR3 reads CASSLSILTGPEDTGELFF. The CDR3 DNA follows: TGTGCCAGCAGTCTCTCCATCCTGACAGGGCCGGAAGACACCGGGGAGCTGTTTTTT.

J is TRBJ2-1 and V is TRBV5-1, with 8 bases matching TRBD1. Germline V gene data show CDR1 as SGHRS and CDR2 as YFSETQ. Trimming removed 3 bases from V and 5 bases from J; junction bases left unmatched: 16. CDR3 length equals 18 residues. CDR3 sequence: CASSSPNPRQGIHNEQFF. CDR3 nucleotides: TGCGCCAGCAGCTCTCCCAACCCCAGACAGGGGATCCACAATGAGCAGTTCTTC.

This clone was seen a handful of times. CDR3 nucleotides: TGTGCCAGCAGTGCTCAAGCGGGGGGGACAGATACGCAGTATTTT. It codes for CASSAQAGGTDTQYF. The chain carries TRBV6-1 and TRBJ2-3, with TRBD2 matching 10 bases. J was trimmed by 3 bases and V by 4 bases; bases with no gene match: 4. Per the germline V gene, CDR1 is MNHNS and CDR2 is SASEGT. This CDR3 is built from 15 residues.

This clone was detected once. The CDR3 region is CASSIDKTGGGTQYF. CDR3 DNA: TGTGCCAGTAGTATAGACAAGACAGGCGGAGGGACCCAGTACTTC. The chain uses TRBV19 and TRBJ2-5, with D tentatively TRBD1 (6 bases). This CDR3 spans 15 amino acids. The germline gives CDR1 LNHDA, CDR2 SQIVND (reference sequence). Trimming removed 0 bases from V and 7 bases from J, with 15 bases in between.

The chain recombines TRBV20-1 with TRBJ1-2; no firm D call. The CDR3 is 11 amino acids. V lost 5 bases and J lost 6, with 10 bases in between. Germline V gene sequence: CDR1 DFQATT, CDR2 SNEGSKA (reference sequence). The CDR3 DNA reads as TGCAGTGCTCCGGGAAGAGATGGCTACACCTTC. It specifies CSAPGRDGYTF.

The chain couples TRBV30 to TRBJ2-1, with D possibly being TRBD2 (6 bases). The CDR3 is 14 amino acids. Trimming removed 3 bases from V and 10 bases from J, with 19 bases in between. Looked up from germline, CDR1 is GTSNPN and CDR2 is SVGIG (reference sequence). DNA of the CDR3: TGTGCCTGGAGCAACCGGGCCTCGGGGAGGGAGCAGTTCTTC. Protein sequence: CAWSNRASGREQFF.

The V gene is TRBV11-2, the J gene TRBJ2-7; D is possibly TRBD2 (6 bases). The germline gives CDR1 SGHAT, CDR2 FQNNGV. Trimming took 3 bases from V and 3 from J, leaving 12 bases between them. CDR3 length: 14 amino acids. The CDR3 DNA sequence: TGTGCCAGCAGCTTCCCGGGGGAAAGCTACGAGCAGTACTTC. Protein product: CASSFPGESYEQYF.

J is TRBJ1-5 and V is TRBV16, with D possibly being TRBD1 (6 bases). There are 15 residues in the CDR3. Trimming removed 0 bases at V and 4 bases at J, with 10 bases between. Germline values: CDR1 KGHSY, CDR2 FQNENV. CDR3 region: CASSQSGQRNQPQHF. The CDR3 DNA reads TGTGCCAGCAGCCAATCAGGACAGAGAAATCAGCCCCAGCATTTT.

In this sample, this clone turned up a few times. The chain combines TRBV6-1 with TRBJ2-1, with unresolved D. CDR1 and CDR2 from the germline V gene are MNHNS and SASEGT. This CDR3 has 10 residues. V was trimmed by 7 bases and J by 4 bases, leaving 2 bases between them. CDR3 sequence reads: CASTYNEQFF. The CDR3 DNA follows: TGTGCCAGCACGTACAATGAGCAGTTCTTC.

J is TRBJ2-5 and V is TRBV6-1; no definite D call. The J call may be wrong; the DNA end is better matched by TRBJ2-7. Germline V gene sequence: CDR1 MNHNS, CDR2 SASEGT. This CDR3 is built from 14 residues. CDR3 region: CASSEPGVSYEQYF. CDR3 nucleotides: TGTGCCAGCAGTGAGCCAGGCGTCTCCTACGAGCAGTACTTC.

The V and J genes are TRBV2 and TRBJ2-1, with a possible D match to TRBD1 (5 bases). Trimming removed 3 bases at V and 1 base at J, with 10 bases between. The CDR3 loop spans 15 amino acids. CDR1 and CDR2 from the germline V gene are SNHLY and FYNNEI. DNA for the CDR3: TGTGCCAGCAGTGACAGGGTCGGGTCCTACAATGAGCAGTTCTTC. Residues: CASSDRVGSYNEQFF.

The gene calls are TRBV7-9 and TRBJ2-4; D gene uncertain. Trimming stripped 2 bases from V and 6 bases from J, with 11 bases between. Germline V gene lookup returns CDR1 SEHNR and CDR2 FQNEAQ (reference sequence). The CDR3 extends over 14 amino acids. The CDR3 DNA reads TGTGCCAGCAGCTTAAATCCCCCAGGAAACATTCAGTACTTC. This translates into CASSLNPPGNIQYF.

The chain couples TRBV5-5 to TRBJ2-5; D gene ambiguous. Trimming removed 0 bases at V and 4 bases at J, with 7 bases between. There are 13 residues in the CDR3. CDR1 is SGHKS and CDR2 is YYEKEE in the germline V gene (reference sequence). CDR3 nucleotide sequence: TGTGCCAGCAGCTTGGGCGGATCAGAGACCCAGTACTTC. Its translation: CASSLGGSETQYF.

V usage is TRBV4-3 and J usage is TRBJ2-1; 12 bases agree with TRBD2. Trimming at V came to 1 base and at J to 4 bases, leaving 8 bases not matched to a gene. Germline CDR1 and CDR2: LGHNA and YSLEER. The CDR3 is 18 amino acids. The CDR3 DNA sequence: TGCGCCAGCAGCCAAGGCGAGACTAGCGGGGGTCGTTACAATGAGCAGTTCTTC. It is translated as CASSQGETSGGRYNEQFF.

V gene TRBV5-4 combines with J gene TRBJ2-7, with 8 bases lining up with TRBD1. CDR3 length: 15 amino acids. V lost 0 bases, J lost 3 bases, and 5 bases stayed unmatched. The germline gives CDR1 SGHNT, CDR2 YYREEE (reference sequence). CDR3 in amino acids: CASSLAGQGYYEQYF. CDR3 nucleotides: TGTGCCAGCAGCTTGGCAGGACAGGGCTACTACGAGCAGTACTTC.

This clone is a singleton in its sample. The chain joins TRBV5-4 to TRBJ2-1, with TRBD2 matching 9 bases. Germline CDR1 reads SGHNT; CDR2 reads YYREEE (reference sequence). V shed 1 base and J 0 bases; nucleotides not matched to a gene: 5. This CDR3 has 17 residues. The CDR3 DNA reads TGTGCCAGCAGCTTGCTTGGCGGGAGGGCCTCCTACAATGAGCAGTTCTTC. It encodes CASSLLGGRASYNEQFF. Combining the CDR3 with reference TRBV5-4 and TRBJ2-1 gives the whole variable domain ETGVTQSPTHLIKTRGQQVTLRCSSQSGHNTVSWYQQALGQGPQFIFQYYREEENGRGNFPPRFSGLQFPNYSSELNVNALELDDSALYLCASSLLGGRASYNEQFFGPGTRLTVL.

The CDR3 region has the DNA TGTGCCAGCTGGGACTCGTACAATGAGCAGTTCTTC. Translating it yields CASWDSYNEQFF. The J gene is TRBJ2-1, the V gene TRBV19; tentative D call: TRBD2 (6 bases). The germline V gene has CDR1 LNHDA and CDR2 SQIVND (reference sequence). The CDR3 extends over 12 amino acids. The germline V and J ends were trimmed by 9 bases and 4 bases, with 10 bases remaining between them. Full variable domain (remainder filled in from reference TRBV19 and TRBJ2-1): DGGITQSPKYLFRKEGQNVTLSCEQNLNHDAMYWYRQDPGQGLRLIYYSQIVNDFQKGDIAEGYSVSREKKESFPLTVTSAQKNPTAFYLCASWDSYNEQFFGPGTRLTVL.

The genes are TRBV6-1 and TRBJ1-2; 7 nucleotides line up with TRBD1. The trim removed 3 bases at V and 2 bases at J, leaving 12 bases unmatched. There are 17 residues in the CDR3. CDR1 and CDR2 from the germline V gene are MNHNS and SASEGT. The CDR3 spells CASSELTGSVSNYGYTF. The DNA of the CDR3 is TGTGCCAGCAGTGAGCTGACAGGGTCCGTCTCCAACTATGGCTACACCTTC.

The chain has TRBV6-1 and TRBJ2-7; 8 bases are shared with TRBD1. J gave up 3 bases and V 4 bases, and 5 bases lay outside the gene matches. CDR1 is MNHNS and CDR2 is SASEGT in the germline V gene. The CDR3 sequence is 14 residues long. This CDR3 is CASSGSGGYYEQYF. As DNA, the CDR3 is TGTGCCAGCAGTGGGTCAGGGGGCTACTACGAGCAGTACTTC.

This chain links TRBV28 with TRBJ1-3; no clear D gene. CDR1 MDHEN and CDR2 SYDVKM come from the germline V gene. The CDR3 totals 17 residues. Trimming shortened V by 1 base and J by 3 bases, and 16 bases separated the two germline ends. Written as DNA, the CDR3 is TGTGCCAGCAGTTTATCACATCGGGAAATCTTTGGAAACACCATATATTTT. Translated, it gives CASSLSHREIFGNTIYF.